The 7 T cell receptor beta chains in this list originate from one sample, sequenced in a study of identical twins. From the 5' RACE reads, TCRdb called clonotypes with MiXCR, one entry per CDR3 protein. The data contain 400,000 to 500,000 distinct CDR3 sequences, 15% to 20% of them singletons. Sequenced: naive T cells sorted from blood. The receptors derive from a man aged 45-60 years in good health.

This clonotype was counted ten times or more. The rearrangement joins TRBV29-1 to TRBJ2-5; 7 bases map to TRBD2. V lost 2 bases and J lost 5; bases outside the gene matches: 8. The CDR3 sequence is 14 residues long. The germline V gene has CDR1 SQVTM and CDR2 ANQGSEA. The DNA for the CDR3 is TGCAGCGTTGAACGAGCCTCCGGGAGGGAGACCCAGTACTTC. Translation gives CSVERASGRETQYF.

This clonotype was seen more than once but under ten times. The J gene is TRBJ2-7, the V gene TRBV6-5, with D possibly matching TRBD1 (6 bases). Trimming removed 0 bases at V and 0 bases at J, with 12 bases between. The germline CDR1 and CDR2 sequences are MNHEY and SVGAGI. The CDR3 contains 16 residues. The CDR3 nucleotides are TGTGCCAGCAGTTACTCAGGGGGTGATACCTCCTACGAGCAGTACTTC. Translation gives CASSYSGGDTSYEQYF.

The rearrangement links TRBV12-3 or TRBV12-4 to TRBJ2-7, with 9 bases fitting TRBD1. The CDR3 runs 15 residues. V shed 3 bases and J 5 bases; nucleotides not matched to a gene: 8. The CDR3 DNA sequence: TGTGCCAGCAGTTTTTTGGGACAGGGATTTAACGAGCAGTACTTC. It encodes CASSFLGQGFNEQYF.

This clonotype was observed a handful of times. Mismatch with germline at one junction end may stem from a read error. This chain links TRBV12-3 or TRBV12-4 with TRBJ2-3; the D gene is possibly TRBD2 (5 bases). There are 12 residues in the CDR3. CDR3 residues: CASSLATKAQYF. In nucleotides, the CDR3 is TGTGCCAGCAGTCTAGCTACCAAAGCGCAGTATTTT.

The rearrangement links TRBV27 to TRBJ2-1; 12 nucleotides align to TRBD2. Germline V lookup: CDR1 MNHEY, CDR2 SMNVEV (reference sequence). The CDR3 has 16 residues. The V gene end was trimmed by 4 bases and the J gene end by 7 bases; junction bases not matched to a gene: 8. CDR3 in amino acids: CASSSETSGRGNEQFF. The DNA for the CDR3 is TGTGCCAGCAGTTCCGAGACTAGCGGGAGAGGGAATGAGCAGTTCTTC.

This clonotype has just a few counts. The chain employs TRBV18 and TRBJ2-7; no definite D call. The ends were cut back, 6 bases at V and 0 bases at J, with 15 bases in the middle. The CDR3 runs to 15 residues. Germline loops: CDR1 KGHSH, CDR2 LQKENI. CDR3 nucleotides: TGTGCCAGCTCCCCGCGTCAGGAAAGCTCCTACGAGCAGTACTTC. It yields the protein CASSPRQESSYEQYF.

The chain combines TRBV10-3 with TRBJ1-6, with D unclear. The CDR3 is made up of 13 amino acids. V lost 5 bases to trimming and J lost 3 bases, with 5 bases between them. Per germline, CDR1 ENHRY and CDR2 SYGVKD. The DNA of the CDR3 is TGTGCCATCAGTCGGAACTATAATTCACCCCTCCACTTT. The encoded protein is CAISRNYNSPLHF.